This T cell receptor beta chain was identified in a study of T-cell reconstitution after alpha-beta-depleted transplantation in children. Findings and caveats of the study: The authors attributed T-cell counts and diversity one year after transplant mostly to newly produced T cells. Roughly two months post-transplant, alpha-beta T cells reportedly originated from several hundred graft clones that had expanded. It was surviving recipient T cells and thymic progenitors that gave some patients high TCRbeta diversity at day 60.

This clonotype was seen more than once but under ten times. Its antigen is not identified. CDR1 is SGHVS and CDR2 is FQNEAQ in the germline V gene. Deletions cut 5 bases from V and 5 bases from J, with 22 bases between. CDR3 size: 16 residues. Preparation of the TCRbeta library was carried out with unique molecular identifiers. Using its own MiXCR run on the PCR reads, TCRdb lists one record per CDR3 protein. The sample has 90,000 to 120,000 distinct CDR3 sequences; approximately 6.9% are singletons. The sequence was collected from a male patient aged 2-15 years who had a stem cell transplant for acute lymphoblastic leukemia, so the T cells may come from the graft donor. This chain connects TRBV7-8 to TRBJ2-7; D is uncertain. Specimen: PBMCs, mostly from graft donor cells, collected 360 days after TCRalphabeta/CD19-depleted stem cell transplant. The CDR3 sequence: CASSLGRRTSSHEQYF. CDR3 coding DNA: TGTGCCAGCAGCCTCGGACGACGGACCAGCAGCCACGAGCAGTACTTC. The whole variable domain, filled in from reference TRBV7-8 and TRBJ2-7, reads GAGVSQSPRYKVAKRGQDVALRCDPISGHVSLFWYQQALGQGPEFLTYFQNEAQLDKSGLPSDRFFAERPEGSVSTLKIQRTQQEDSAVYLCASSLGRRTSSHEQYFGPGTRLTVT.